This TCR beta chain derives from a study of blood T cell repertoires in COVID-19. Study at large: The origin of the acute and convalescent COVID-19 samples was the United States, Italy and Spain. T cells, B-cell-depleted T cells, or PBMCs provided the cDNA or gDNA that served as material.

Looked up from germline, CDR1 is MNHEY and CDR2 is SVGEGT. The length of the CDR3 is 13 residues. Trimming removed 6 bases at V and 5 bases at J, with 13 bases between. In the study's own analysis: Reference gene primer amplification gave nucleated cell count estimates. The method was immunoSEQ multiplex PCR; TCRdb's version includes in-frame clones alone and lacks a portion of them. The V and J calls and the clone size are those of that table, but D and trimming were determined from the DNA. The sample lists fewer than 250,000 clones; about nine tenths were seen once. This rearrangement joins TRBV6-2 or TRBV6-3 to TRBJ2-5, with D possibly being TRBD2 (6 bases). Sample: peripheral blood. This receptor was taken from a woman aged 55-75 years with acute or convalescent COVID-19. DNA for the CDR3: TGTGCCAGCAGCGTAATGGGGAGGGAGACCCAGTACTTC. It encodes CASSVMGRETQYF.